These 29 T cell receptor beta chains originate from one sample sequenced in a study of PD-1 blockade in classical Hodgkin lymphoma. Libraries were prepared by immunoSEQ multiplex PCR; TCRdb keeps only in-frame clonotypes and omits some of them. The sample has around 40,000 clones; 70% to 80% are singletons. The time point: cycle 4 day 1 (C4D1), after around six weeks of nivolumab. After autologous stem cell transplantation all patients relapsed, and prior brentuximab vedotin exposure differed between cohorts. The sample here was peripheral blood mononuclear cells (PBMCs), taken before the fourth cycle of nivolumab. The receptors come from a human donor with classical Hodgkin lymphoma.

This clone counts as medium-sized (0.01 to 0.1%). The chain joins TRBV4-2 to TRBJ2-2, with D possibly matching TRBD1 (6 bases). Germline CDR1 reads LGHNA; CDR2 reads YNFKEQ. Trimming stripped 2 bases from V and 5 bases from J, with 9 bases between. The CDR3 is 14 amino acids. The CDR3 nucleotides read TGTGCCAGCAGCCAAAGTAGGGGGACCGGGGAGCTGTTTTTT. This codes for CASSQSRGTGELFF.

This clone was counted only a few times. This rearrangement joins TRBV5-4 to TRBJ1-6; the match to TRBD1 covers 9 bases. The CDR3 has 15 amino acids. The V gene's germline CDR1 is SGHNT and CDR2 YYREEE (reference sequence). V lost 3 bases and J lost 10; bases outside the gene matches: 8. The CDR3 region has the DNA TGTGCCAGCAGCTGGGGGGACAGGGATGGGTCACCCCTCCACTTT. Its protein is CASSWGDRDGSPLHF.

This chain's CDR3 is CASSLVISGGNTGELFF. In nucleotides, the CDR3 is TGTGCCAGCAGCTTGGTTATTAGCGGGGGAAACACCGGGGAGCTGTTTTTT. The gene calls are TRBV5-4 and TRBJ2-2; 9 nucleotides agree with TRBD2. The CDR3 covers 17 residues. The V and J ends lost 0 bases and 2 bases, in that order; junction bases with no gene match: 5. Germline-derived CDR1 and CDR2 are SGHNT and YYREEE (reference sequence). The full variable domain, in which reference TRBV5-4 and TRBJ2-2 provide the parts outside the CDR3, is ETGVTQSPTHLIKTRGQQVTLRCSSQSGHNTVSWYQQALGQGPQFIFQYYREEENGRGNFPPRFSGLQFPNYSSELNVNALELDDSALYLCASSLVISGGNTGELFFGEGSRLTVL.

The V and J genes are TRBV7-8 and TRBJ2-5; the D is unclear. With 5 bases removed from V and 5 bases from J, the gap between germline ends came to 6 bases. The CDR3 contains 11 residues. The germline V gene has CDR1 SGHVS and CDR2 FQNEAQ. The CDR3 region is CASSGRETQYF. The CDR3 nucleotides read TGTGCCAGCAGCGGCCGGGAGACCCAGTACTTC. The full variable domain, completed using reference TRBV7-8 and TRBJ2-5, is GAGVSQSPRYKVAKRGQDVALRCDPISGHVSLFWYQQALGQGPEFLTYFQNEAQLDKSGLPSDRFFAERPEGSVSTLKIQRTQQEDSAVYLCASSGRETQYFGPGTRLLVL.

CDR3 nucleotides: TGTGCCAGCAGTTCCACCCGGGAGACCCAGTACTTC. Protein product: CASSSTRETQYF. V usage is TRBV6-6 and J usage is TRBJ2-5; no definite D call. Trimming pared 4 bases from V and 5 bases from J, leaving 8 bases between. CDR1 is MNHNY, CDR2 SVGAGI, per germline (reference sequence). This CDR3 is 12 amino acids long.

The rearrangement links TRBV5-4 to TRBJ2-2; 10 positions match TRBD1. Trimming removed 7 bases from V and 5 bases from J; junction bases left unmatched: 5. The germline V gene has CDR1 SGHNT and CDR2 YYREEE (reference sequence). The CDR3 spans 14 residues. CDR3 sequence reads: CASFRDRGTGELFF. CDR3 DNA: TGTGCCAGCTTCCGGGACAGGGGTACCGGGGAGCTGTTTTTT.

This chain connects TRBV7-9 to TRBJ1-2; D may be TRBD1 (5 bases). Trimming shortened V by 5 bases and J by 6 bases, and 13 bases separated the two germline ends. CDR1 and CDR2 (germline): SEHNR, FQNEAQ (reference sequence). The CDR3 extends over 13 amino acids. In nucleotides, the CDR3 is TGTGCCAGCAGCCGAGGGACGGAGGATGGCTACACCTTC. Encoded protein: CASSRGTEDGYTF.

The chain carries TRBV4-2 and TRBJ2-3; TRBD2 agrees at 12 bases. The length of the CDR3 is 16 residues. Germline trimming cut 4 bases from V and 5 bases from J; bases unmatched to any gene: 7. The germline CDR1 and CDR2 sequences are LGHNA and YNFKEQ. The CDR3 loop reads CASSLRLAGEVDTQYF. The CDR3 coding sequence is TGTGCCAGCAGCCTTAGACTAGCGGGGGAGGTAGATACGCAGTATTTT.

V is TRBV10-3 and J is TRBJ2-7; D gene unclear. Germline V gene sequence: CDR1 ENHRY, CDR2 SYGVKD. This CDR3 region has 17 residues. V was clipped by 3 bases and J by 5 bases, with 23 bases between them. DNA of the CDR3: TGTGCCATCAGTGATACGTCTGGGAAAACGCTCCTAGACGAGCAGTACTTC. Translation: CAISDTSGKTLLDEQYF.

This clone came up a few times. CDR3 region: CASRTPGRSTEAFF. CDR3 in DNA: TGCGCCAGCAGAACCCCGGGACGCAGCACTGAAGCTTTCTTT. The chain recombines TRBV4-1 with TRBJ1-1, with D possibly matching TRBD1 (5 bases). Germline V lookup: CDR1 MGHRA, CDR2 YSYEKL. Between the trimmed V and J ends, which lost 6 bases and 4 bases, there was a span of 15 bases. The length of the CDR3 is 14 residues.

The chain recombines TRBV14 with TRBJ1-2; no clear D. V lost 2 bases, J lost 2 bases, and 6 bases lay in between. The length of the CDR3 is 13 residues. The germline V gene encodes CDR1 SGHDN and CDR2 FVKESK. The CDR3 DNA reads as TGTGCCAGCAGCCAAACGGTGAACTATGGCTACACCTTC. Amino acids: CASSQTVNYGYTF.

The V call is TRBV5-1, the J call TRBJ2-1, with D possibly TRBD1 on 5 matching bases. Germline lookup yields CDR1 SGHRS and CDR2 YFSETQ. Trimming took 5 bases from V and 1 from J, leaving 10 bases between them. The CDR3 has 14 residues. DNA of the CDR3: TGCGCCAGCAGTCCGGACACTTCCTACAATGAGCAGTTCTTC. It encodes CASSPDTSYNEQFF.

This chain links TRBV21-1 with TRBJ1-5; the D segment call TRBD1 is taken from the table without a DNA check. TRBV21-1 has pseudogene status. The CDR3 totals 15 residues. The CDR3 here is CASSPRQISNQPQHF. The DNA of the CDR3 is TGTGCCAGCAGCCCGCGACAGATTAGCAATCAGCCCCAGCATTTT.

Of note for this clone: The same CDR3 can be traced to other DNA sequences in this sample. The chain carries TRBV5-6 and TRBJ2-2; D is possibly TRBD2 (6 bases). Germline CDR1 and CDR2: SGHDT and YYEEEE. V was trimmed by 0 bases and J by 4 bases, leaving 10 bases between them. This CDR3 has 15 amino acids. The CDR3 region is CASSLGPGGTGELFF. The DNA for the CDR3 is TGTGCCAGCAGCTTGGGACCCGGGGGCACCGGGGAGCTGTTTTTT.

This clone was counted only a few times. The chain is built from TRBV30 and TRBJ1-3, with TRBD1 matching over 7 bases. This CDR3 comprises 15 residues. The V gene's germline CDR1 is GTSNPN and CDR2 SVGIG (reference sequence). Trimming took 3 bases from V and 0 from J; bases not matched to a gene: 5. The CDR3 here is CAWSRDSGSGNTIYF. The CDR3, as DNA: TGTGCCTGGAGCCGGGACAGCGGCTCTGGAAACACCATATATTTT.

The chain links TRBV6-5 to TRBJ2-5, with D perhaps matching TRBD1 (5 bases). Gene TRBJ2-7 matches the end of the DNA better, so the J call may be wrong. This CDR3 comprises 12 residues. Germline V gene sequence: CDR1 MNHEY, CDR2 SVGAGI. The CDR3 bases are TGTGCCAGCAGGACTCAGGGTTACGAGCAGTACTTC. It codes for CASRTQGYEQYF.

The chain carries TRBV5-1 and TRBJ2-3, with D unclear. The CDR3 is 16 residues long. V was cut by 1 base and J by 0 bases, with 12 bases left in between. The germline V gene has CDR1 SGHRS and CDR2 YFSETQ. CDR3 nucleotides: TGCGCCAGCAGCTTGACGAATTTGGGTAGCACAGATACGCAGTATTTT. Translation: CASSLTNLGSTDTQYF.

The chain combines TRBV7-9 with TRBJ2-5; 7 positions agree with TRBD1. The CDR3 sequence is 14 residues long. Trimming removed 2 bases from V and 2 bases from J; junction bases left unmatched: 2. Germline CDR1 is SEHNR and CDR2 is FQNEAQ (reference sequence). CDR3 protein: CASSLIQGQETQYF. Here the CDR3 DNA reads TGTGCCAGCAGCTTAATACAGGGGCAAGAGACCCAGTACTTC.

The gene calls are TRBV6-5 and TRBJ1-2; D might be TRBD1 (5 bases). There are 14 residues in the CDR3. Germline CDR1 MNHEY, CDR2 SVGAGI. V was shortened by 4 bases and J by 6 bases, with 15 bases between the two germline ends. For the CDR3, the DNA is TGTGCCAGCAGTTTCGGACCAGGGAGCGATGGCTACACCTTC. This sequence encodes CASSFGPGSDGYTF.

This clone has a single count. The CDR3 spells CAISLRNSGANVLTF. The DNA of the CDR3 is TGTGCCATCAGTCTCAGAAACTCTGGGGCCAACGTCCTGACTTTC. The chain is built from TRBV10-3 and TRBJ2-6; D not resolved. The V gene lost 5 bases and the J gene lost 0 bases, with 8 bases spanning the gap. Per the germline V gene, CDR1 is ENHRY and CDR2 is SYGVKD. This CDR3 region has 15 residues.

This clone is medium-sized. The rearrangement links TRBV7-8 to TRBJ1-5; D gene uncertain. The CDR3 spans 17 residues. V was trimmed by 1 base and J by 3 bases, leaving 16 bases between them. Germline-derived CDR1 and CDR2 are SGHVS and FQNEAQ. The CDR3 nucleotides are TGTGCCAGCAGCTTAGGAATAGAGTTTAGGGACAATCAGCCCCAGCATTTT. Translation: CASSLGIEFRDNQPQHF.

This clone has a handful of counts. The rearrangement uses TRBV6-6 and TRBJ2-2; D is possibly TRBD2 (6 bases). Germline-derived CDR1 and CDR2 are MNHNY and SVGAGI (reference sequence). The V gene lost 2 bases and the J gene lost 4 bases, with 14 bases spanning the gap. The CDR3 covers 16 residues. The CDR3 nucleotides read TGTGCCAGCAGTTACGGGCGGGGAAGGGTCACCGGGGAGCTGTTTTTT. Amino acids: CASSYGRGRVTGELFF.

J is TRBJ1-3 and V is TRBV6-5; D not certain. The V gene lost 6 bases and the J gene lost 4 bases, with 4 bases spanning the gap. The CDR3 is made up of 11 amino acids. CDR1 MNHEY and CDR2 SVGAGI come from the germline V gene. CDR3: CASRSGNTIYF. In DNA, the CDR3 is TGTGCCAGCAGGTCGGGAAACACCATATATTTT.

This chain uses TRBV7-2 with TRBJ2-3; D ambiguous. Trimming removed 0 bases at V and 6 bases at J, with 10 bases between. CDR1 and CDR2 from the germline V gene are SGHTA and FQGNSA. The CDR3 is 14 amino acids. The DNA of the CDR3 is TGTGCCAGCAGCTTAGCCAGCCGCATTGATACGCAGTATTTT. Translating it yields CASSLASRIDTQYF. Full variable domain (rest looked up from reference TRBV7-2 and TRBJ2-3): GAGVSQSPSNKVTEKGKDVELRCDPISGHTALYWYRQSLGQGLEFLIYFQGNSAPDKSGLPSDRFSAERTGGSVSTLTIQRTQQEDSAVYLCASSLASRIDTQYFGPGTRLTVL.

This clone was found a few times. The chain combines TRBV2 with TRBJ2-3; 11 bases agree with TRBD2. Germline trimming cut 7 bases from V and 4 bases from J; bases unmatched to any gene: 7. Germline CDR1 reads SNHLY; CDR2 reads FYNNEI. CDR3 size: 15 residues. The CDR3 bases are TGTGCCAGCACTATTACTAGCGGGGGAGCAGATACGCAGTATTTT. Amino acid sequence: CASTITSGGADTQYF.

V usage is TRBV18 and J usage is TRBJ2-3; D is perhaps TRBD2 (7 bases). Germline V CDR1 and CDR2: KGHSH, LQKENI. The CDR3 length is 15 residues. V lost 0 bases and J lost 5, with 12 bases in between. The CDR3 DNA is TGTGCCAGCTCACCACCGGGGGGGCAAAAAGATACGCAGTATTTT. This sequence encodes CASSPPGGQKDTQYF.

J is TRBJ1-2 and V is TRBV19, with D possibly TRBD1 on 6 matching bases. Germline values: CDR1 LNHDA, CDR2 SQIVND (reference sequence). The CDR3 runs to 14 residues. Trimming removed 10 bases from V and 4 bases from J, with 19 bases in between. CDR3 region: CATSSGGRPYGYTF. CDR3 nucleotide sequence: TGTGCCACCAGCAGTGGGGGGCGCCCCTATGGCTACACCTTC.

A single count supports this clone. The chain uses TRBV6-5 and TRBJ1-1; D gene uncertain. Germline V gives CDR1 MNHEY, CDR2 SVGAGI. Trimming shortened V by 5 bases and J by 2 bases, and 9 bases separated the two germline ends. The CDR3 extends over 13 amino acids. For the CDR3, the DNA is TGTGCCAGCAGTCCCCCAGGAAACACTGAAGCTTTCTTT. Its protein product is CASSPPGNTEAFF.

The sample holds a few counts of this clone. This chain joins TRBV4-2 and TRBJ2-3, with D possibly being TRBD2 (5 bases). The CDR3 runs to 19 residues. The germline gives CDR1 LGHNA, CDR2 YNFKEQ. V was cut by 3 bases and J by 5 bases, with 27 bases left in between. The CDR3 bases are TGTGCCAGCAGCCAGGTAGGTAGCGCGTTTTCTTTAGTGGGAGATACGCAGTATTTT. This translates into CASSQVGSAFSLVGDTQYF.